This T cell receptor (beta chain) is from a study of blood T cells in healthy people across ages. Study results and limitations: Those diversity estimates obtained from one million T cells were thought to be underestimates. Donors of long life had a larger count of naive CD4+ cells and greater diversity than aged donors. The fall in TCR beta diversity per million T cells was roughly linear with age.

The ends were cut back, 6 bases at V and 8 bases at J, with 17 bases in the middle. Germline lookup yields CDR1 KGHSH and CDR2 LQKENI. The CDR3 runs 15 residues. A second PCR, run for roughly 6 to 11 cycles, used a sample-barcoded 5' primer plus a J-beta primer mix. Sequencing yielded, for each sample, at least 2.5 million paired-end reads carrying CDR3. TCRdb reprocessed the 5' RACE reads via MiXCR and lists one record per CDR3 protein. The sample lists about 900,000 distinct CDR3 sequences, roughly 60% occurring once. As for this clonotype: The target antigen is unknown.

The clonotype originates from a young man in good health. This chain links TRBV18 with TRBJ1-6; D is undetermined. The specimen was blood. For the CDR3, the DNA is TGTGCCAGCTCCCCTGACGTCCGGGTGGATTCACCCCTCCACTTT. It specifies CASSPDVRVDSPLHF.